These 26 T cell receptor beta chains were all obtained from the same sample, sequenced in a study of cytomegalovirus exposure and HLA in healthy donors. The repertoire was sequenced with immunoSEQ multiplex PCR; TCRdb's copy has only in-frame clones and lacks some. Of about 160,000 clones listed, about 90% are singletons. The sequenced sample was PBMCs. The receptors here all came from a man aged 18 to 30 in good health and CMV-seropositive.

This clone was detected only once. The chain carries TRBV4-1 and TRBJ1-1, with TRBD1 as a possible D gene (6 bases). V was trimmed by 0 bases and J by 3 bases, leaving 20 bases between them. CDR1 and CDR2 (germline): MGHRA, YSYEKL. This CDR3 is 18 amino acids long. The CDR3 region is CASSQDYWIAGGDTEAFF. Here the CDR3 DNA reads TGCGCCAGCAGCCAAGATTATTGGATCGCGGGGGGCGACACTGAAGCTTTCTTT.

The CDR3 sequence is CASRPYSGRAYNEQFF. For the CDR3, the DNA is TGTGCCAGCAGGCCATATAGCGGGAGGGCCTACAATGAGCAGTTCTTC. The chain couples TRBV6-6 to TRBJ2-1; TRBD2 agrees at 11 bases. This CDR3 is built from 16 residues. Germline V gives CDR1 MNHNY, CDR2 SVGAGI (reference sequence). Trimming at V came to 6 bases and at J to 2 bases, leaving 6 bases not matched to a gene.

The V gene is TRBV21-1, the J gene TRBJ2-7; the table's D call, TRBD1, was not checked against the DNA. TRBV21-1 is classified as a pseudogene. The CDR3 covers 16 residues. CDR3 protein: CASSKESRGQGYEQYF. The CDR3 region has the DNA TGTGCCAGCAGCAAAGAGAGCCGGGGACAGGGTTACGAGCAGTACTTC.

The chain couples TRBV9 to TRBJ2-1; 9 bases align to TRBD2. Germline assignment: CDR1 SGDLS and CDR2 YYNGEE. The ends lost 0 bases at V and 7 bases at J; junction bases unmatched: 5. The CDR3 is 15 amino acids. The CDR3 loop reads CASSVDSGSWNEQFF. In nucleotides, the CDR3 is TGTGCCAGCAGCGTAGATAGCGGGAGTTGGAATGAGCAGTTCTTC.

This chain joins TRBV28 and TRBJ2-1; weak D call: TRBD1 (6 bases). V was shortened by 5 bases and J by 5 bases, with 13 bases between the two germline ends. The CDR3 loop spans 14 amino acids. The germline CDR1 and CDR2 sequences are MDHEN and SYDVKM. Here the CDR3 reads CASSTKDSHNEQFF. CDR3 DNA: TGTGCCAGCAGTACCAAGGACAGTCACAATGAGCAGTTCTTC.

The gene calls are TRBV7-9 and TRBJ1-2; D is perhaps TRBD1 (6 bases). CDR1 and CDR2 from the germline V gene are SEHNR and FQNEAQ (reference sequence). The CDR3 has 15 residues. The V end was cut by 0 bases, the J end by 8 bases, with 16 bases between. The DNA of the CDR3 is TGTGCCAGCAGCTTAGCAGGAACGCAGGGGATGGGCTACACCTTC. Amino acid sequence: CASSLAGTQGMGYTF. Looking up the rest from reference TRBV7-9 and TRBJ1-2 gives the full variable domain: DTGVSQNPRHKITKRGQNVTFRCDPISEHNRLYWYRQTLGQGPEFLTYFQNEAQLEKSRLLSDRFSAERPKGSFSTLEIQRTEQGDSAMYLCASSLAGTQGMGYTFGSGTRLTVV.

This chain connects TRBV10-3 to TRBJ2-1, with D tentatively TRBD2 (6 bases). CDR3 size: 16 residues. Trimming shortened V by 0 bases and J by 5 bases, and 14 bases separated the two germline ends. Germline values: CDR1 ENHRY, CDR2 SYGVKD. CDR3 bases: TGTGCCATCAGTGAGTCGTCGAGTAGCGGCGACAATGAGCAGTTCTTC. It codes for CAISESSSSGDNEQFF.

There are a few counts of this clone. J is TRBJ2-1 and V is TRBV7-6; TRBD2 aligns across 11 bases. Germline CDR1 and CDR2: SGHVS and FNYEAQ. V lost 0 bases, J lost 4 bases, and 2 bases stayed unmatched. The CDR3 runs 16 residues. CDR3 protein: CASSLATSGTYNEQFF. CDR3 DNA sequence: TGTGCCAGCAGCTTAGCGACTAGCGGGACTTACAATGAGCAGTTCTTC.

The J gene is TRBJ2-7, the V gene TRBV30, with 11 bases that match TRBD2. CDR1 GTSNPN and CDR2 SVGIG come from the germline V gene (reference sequence). The CDR3 sequence is 14 residues long. Unmatched junction bases numbered 1, after V lost 3 bases and J lost 0 bases. The CDR3 DNA reads TGTGCCTGGAGACTAGCGGGGGCCTCCTACGAGCAGTACTTC. Its protein product is CAWRLAGASYEQYF.

The gene calls are TRBV6-5 and TRBJ2-7; 8 nucleotides match TRBD1. V shed 4 bases, J shed 1 base, and the junction held 3 bases outside the gene matches. CDR1 MNHEY and CDR2 SVGAGI come from the germline V gene. The CDR3 is made up of 14 amino acids. The CDR3 DNA reads as TGTGCCAGCAGTTTTCAGGGGGCTTCCTACGAGCAGTACTTC. This encodes CASSFQGASYEQYF.

The chain combines TRBV2 with TRBJ2-7; 10 bases match TRBD2. J gave up 7 bases and V 11 bases, and 11 bases lay outside the gene matches. The length of the CDR3 is 13 residues. Per germline, CDR1 SNHLY and CDR2 FYNNEI. This CDR3 reads CAGAGTSVGEQYF. CDR3 sequence (DNA): TGTGCCGGCGCCGGGACTAGCGTCGGGGAGCAGTACTTC.

V is TRBV30 and J is TRBJ2-3; 10 bases match TRBD2. V lost 5 bases to trimming and J lost 4 bases; unmatched junction nucleotides: 3. This CDR3 has 13 amino acids. Germline lookup yields CDR1 GTSNPN and CDR2 SVGIG (reference sequence). CDR3 DNA: TGTGCCTGGTCTCTAGCGGGAGCAGATACGCAGTATTTT. It translates to CAWSLAGADTQYF.

The V call is TRBV4-1, the J call TRBJ1-2; 10 bases are shared with TRBD1. Per the germline V gene, CDR1 is MGHRA and CDR2 is YSYEKL. This CDR3 is 18 amino acids long. V lost 1 base, J lost 0 bases, and 8 bases stayed unmatched. The CDR3 coding sequence is TGCGCCAGCAGCCAAGTTCGGGACAGGGGTCGACCTAACTATGGCTACACCTTC. Protein: CASSQVRDRGRPNYGYTF.

A few counts support this clone. The gene calls are TRBV7-9 and TRBJ2-3; 7 bases agree with TRBD2. Trimming at V came to 8 bases and at J to 2 bases, leaving 10 bases not matched to a gene. The CDR3 is 15 amino acids. Looked up from germline, CDR1 is SEHNR and CDR2 is FQNEAQ (reference sequence). CDR3 sequence reads: CASGPYRLATDTQYF. CDR3 DNA: TGTGCCAGCGGACCCTACCGACTAGCCACAGATACGCAGTATTTT.

This clone occurred once. This chain links TRBV2 with TRBJ2-3, with D possibly matching TRBD2 (6 bases). V was cut by 4 bases and J by 4 bases, with 12 bases left in between. CDR3 length equals 14 residues. Germline V gives CDR1 SNHLY, CDR2 FYNNEI. DNA for the CDR3: TGTGCCAGCAGTGGACTAGGGGCCCCAGATACGCAGTATTTT. Residues: CASSGLGAPDTQYF.

The chain carries TRBV29-1 and TRBJ2-1, with TRBD2 identical over 11 bases. This CDR3 is 14 amino acids long. V lost 5 bases to trimming and J lost 3 bases; unmatched junction nucleotides: 3. Germline V gene data show CDR1 as SQVTM and CDR2 as ANQGSEA. The CDR3, as DNA: TGCAGCGTTCCGGGACTAGCGGTCTACAATGAGCAGTTCTTC. The encoded protein is CSVPGLAVYNEQFF.

The V and J genes are TRBV19 and TRBJ2-7; 8 bases line up with TRBD1. CDR1 LNHDA and CDR2 SQIVND come from the germline V gene (reference sequence). The trim removed 4 bases at V and 4 bases at J, leaving 3 bases unmatched. There are 13 residues in the CDR3. CDR3 sequence (DNA): TGTGCCAGTAGTACAGGGGGCACTTACGAGCAGTACTTC. Its protein is CASSTGGTYEQYF. The whole variable domain, remainder taken from reference TRBV19 and TRBJ2-7, is DGGITQSPKYLFRKEGQNVTLSCEQNLNHDAMYWYRQDPGQGLRLIYYSQIVNDFQKGDIAEGYSVSREKKESFPLTVTSAQKNPTAFYLCASSTGGTYEQYFGPGTRLTVT.

As regards this clone: The junction departs from germline at one end; a sequencing error may be responsible. The chain joins TRBV5-1 to TRBJ2-1, with 8 bases lining up with TRBD1. This CDR3 has 14 residues. Germline-derived CDR1 and CDR2 are SGHRS and YFSETQ. The CDR3, as DNA: TGCGCCAGCAGGTTGGACAGGGCCTACAATGAGCAGTTCTTC. Protein product: CASRLDRAYNEQFF.

J is TRBJ1-5 and V is TRBV19; D possibly corresponds to TRBD1 (5 bases). The germline V gene has CDR1 LNHDA and CDR2 SQIVND (reference sequence). CDR3 size: 15 residues. V was pared by 3 bases and J by 5 bases, with 14 bases between. The CDR3 is CASSIAQGSDQPQHF. The CDR3 nucleotides read TGTGCCAGTAGTATTGCCCAGGGAAGCGATCAGCCCCAGCATTTT.

This sequence joins TRBV9 and TRBJ2-1, with 15 bases lining up with TRBD2. Germline V gene data show CDR1 as SGDLS and CDR2 as YYNGEE. This CDR3 contains 19 residues. V was pared by 3 bases and J by 7 bases, with 14 bases of the junction left unmatched. This CDR3 reads CASSAITPGLAGGRNEQFF. The CDR3 DNA sequence: TGTGCCAGCAGCGCCATAACTCCGGGACTAGCGGGAGGACGGAATGAGCAGTTCTTC.

Only one count was recorded for this clone. The V gene is TRBV5-4, the J gene TRBJ1-1, with D possibly matching TRBD1 (5 bases). The ends were cut back, 4 bases at V and 1 base at J, with 8 bases in the middle. CDR3 size: 13 residues. Looked up from germline, CDR1 is SGHNT and CDR2 is YYREEE (reference sequence). The CDR3 spells CASSSTGNTEAFF. In DNA form, the CDR3 reads TGTGCCAGCAGCAGTACAGGGAACACTGAAGCTTTCTTT.

CDR3 in amino acids: CASSLVGRETDTQYF. CDR3 coding DNA: TGTGCCAGCAGCTTAGTAGGTCGGGAAACAGATACGCAGTATTTT. The chain couples TRBV11-3 to TRBJ2-3, with TRBD2 as a possible D gene (5 bases). V was pared by 1 base and J by 3 bases, with 11 bases between. This CDR3 is built from 15 residues. The germline V gene has CDR1 SGHNT and CDR2 YENEEA.

This rearrangement joins TRBV7-2 to TRBJ2-1, with TRBD2 identical over 9 bases. This CDR3 has 15 amino acids. CDR1 SGHTA and CDR2 FQGNSA come from the germline V gene. Unmatched junction bases numbered 4, after V lost 2 bases and J lost 5 bases. CDR3 residues: CASSLWTSDNNEQFF. In DNA, the CDR3 is TGTGCCAGCAGCTTATGGACTAGCGATAACAATGAGCAGTTCTTC. Full variable domain (outside the CDR3, taken from reference TRBV7-2 and TRBJ2-1): GAGVSQSPSNKVTEKGKDVELRCDPISGHTALYWYRQSLGQGLEFLIYFQGNSAPDKSGLPSDRFSAERTGGSVSTLTIQRTQQEDSAVYLCASSLWTSDNNEQFFGPGTRLTVL.

The chain carries TRBV11-2 and TRBJ2-3; D may be TRBD2 (6 bases). CDR3 length: 16 residues. The germline V gene has CDR1 SGHAT and CDR2 FQNNGV. Trimming removed 2 bases from V and 4 bases from J, with 16 bases in between. The CDR3 here is CASSLLEGVSPDTQYF. As DNA, the CDR3 is TGTGCCAGCAGCTTACTGGAGGGAGTTTCCCCAGATACGCAGTATTTT.

The chain is built from TRBV2 and TRBJ1-4; 8 nucleotides agree with TRBD1. V trimming: 4 bases; J trimming: 4 bases; junction bases outside the gene matches: 5. The CDR3 loop spans 15 amino acids. CDR1 and CDR2 (germline): SNHLY, FYNNEI. The CDR3 DNA sequence: TGTGCCAGCAGTGGACAGGGGACGGATAATGAAAAACTGTTTTTT. Translation gives CASSGQGTDNEKLFF.

The J gene is TRBJ2-1, the V gene TRBV19, with 10 nucleotides matching TRBD2. V lost 5 bases to trimming and J lost 9 bases; unmatched junction nucleotides: 10. CDR1 and CDR2 (germline): LNHDA, SQIVND (reference sequence). CDR3 size: 15 residues. The CDR3 loop reads CASSPPSGSFGEQFF. CDR3 coding DNA: TGTGCCAGTAGTCCCCCTAGCGGGAGTTTCGGTGAGCAGTTCTTC.